A selection of T cell receptor beta chains follows, all from one sample in a study of blood T cell repertoires in COVID-19. Data came from immunoSEQ multiplex PCR; TCRdb stores just in-frame clones and leaves some out. This sample has roughly 40,000 clones, with roughly nine tenths found just once. The sample consisted of peripheral blood. The source is a human donor in a cohort sampled during active COVID-19. The CDR3 runs from the conserved cysteine through the conserved F or W. A D gene is named only where the DNA matches it firmly. Part of the rows lack a size; the others show once, few, many or a class for expanded clones.

NA	TRBV6-1	NA	TRBJ1-1	TGTGCCAGCAGTGAAAGGGGTTTCCAGGGAGCTTTCTTT	CASSERGFQGAFF
NA	TRBV2	TRBD1	TRBJ1-2	TGTGCCAGCAGTGAAGCGGCCGGGACAGGTGCTAACTATGGCTACACCTTC	CASSEAAGTGANYGYTF
NA	TRBV5-1	NA	TRBJ2-6	TGCGCCAGCAGCTCCTACTCTGGGGCCAACGTCCTGACTTTC	CASSSYSGANVLTF
NA	TRBV19	NA	TRBJ1-2	TGTGCCAGTAGTATAGGACCGGGGAAAGGTAACCATGGCTACACCTTC	CASSIGPGKGNHGYTF
once	TRBV12-5	NA	TRBJ1-2	TGTGCTAGTGGGCTAGGGGCTAACTATGGCTACACCTTC	CASGLGANYGYTF
NA	TRBV30	NA	TRBJ1-3	TGTGCCTGGAGAGGAGAACAGGAATACACCATATATTTT	CAWRGEQEYTIYF
NA	TRBV18	NA	TRBJ2-3	TGTGCCAGCTCACCATTGACTTCCCTCCCAGATACGCAGTATTTT	CASSPLTSLPDTQYF
NA	TRBV7-9	TRBD2	TRBJ2-5	TGTGCCAGCAGCTTAGTCCTAGCGGGGTTGAATGAGACCCAGTACTTC	CASSLVLAGLNETQYF
NA	TRBV18	NA	TRBJ1-2	TGTGCCAGCTCCCTCTCACCCAGTTTCGGCTACACCTTC	CASSLSPSFGYTF
NA	TRBV6-5	NA	TRBJ1-1	TGTGCCAGCAGTTTCCCGGGAGTGACTGAAGCTTTCTTT	CASSFPGVTEAFF
NA	TRBV2	TRBD1	TRBJ2-1	TGTGCCAGCAGTGTACGGGACAGGGGCGTCAATGAGCAGTTCTTC	CASSVRDRGVNEQFF
NA	TRBV9	TRBD2	TRBJ2-3	TGTGCCAGCTCCGGCGGGGGGGAGGCAGATACGCAGTATTTT	CASSGGGEADTQYF
NA	TRBV6-6	NA	TRBJ2-1	TGTGCCAGCAGTGCCGTAGTGAGCAATGAGCAGTTCTTC	CASSAVVSNEQFF
NA	TRBV18	TRBD2	TRBJ2-7	TGTGCCAGCTCACCATTTACGACTAGCGGGAGCTACGAGCAGTACTTC	CASSPFTTSGSYEQYF
NA	TRBV5-1	NA	TRBJ1-5	TGCGCCAGCAGCTTAGGAGAAAGCAATCAGCCCCAGCATTTT	CASSLGESNQPQHF
NA	TRBV7-9	TRBD2	TRBJ2-4	TGTGCCAGCAGCCCGGGAGGGCCTGGGAACATTCAGTACTTC	CASSPGGPGNIQYF
NA	TRBV5-1	NA	TRBJ2-5	TGCGCCAGCAGCTTAGGGGGGGGAGAGACCCAGTACTTC	CASSLGGGETQYF
NA	TRBV4-1	TRBD1	TRBJ2-2	TGCGCCAGCAGCCAGTCAAGGACAGGGGATACCGGGGAGCTGTTTTTT	CASSQSRTGDTGELFF
NA	TRBV3-1/TRBV3-2	TRBD1	TRBJ1-1	TGTGCCAGCGCGAGGACAGGGGAGAACACTGAAGCTTTCTTT	CASARTGENTEAFF
NA	TRBV7-9	TRBD1	TRBJ2-3	TGTGCCAGCAGCCCCAGGGGACAGGGGATGGGTACGCAGTATTTT	CASSPRGQGMGTQYF
once	TRBV5-1	TRBD2	TRBJ2-7	TGCGCCAGCAGCGATGAAGGGACTAGCGCCAAGAGCGAGCAGTACTTC	CASSDEGTSAKSEQYF
NA	TRBV9	TRBD1	TRBJ1-1	TGTGCCAGCAGCGTAAGGACAGGAACTGAAGCTTTCTTT	CASSVRTGTEAFF
once	TRBV5-1	NA	TRBJ2-1	TGCGCCAGCAGCTTGGCCGCAGATAACCAGCAGTTCTTC	CASSLAADNQQFF
NA	TRBV30	NA	TRBJ1-2	TGTGCCTGGACAGACAGGAACTATGGCTACACCTTC	CAWTDRNYGYTF
NA	TRBV18	NA	TRBJ2-3	TGTGCCAGCTCACCACCAAGTCAGGCAGATACGCAGTATTTT	CASSPPSQADTQYF
once	TRBV18	TRBD1	TRBJ2-3	TGTGCCAGCTCACCACGTCGTCGGGACAGGACCACAGATACGCAGTATTTT	CASSPRRRDRTTDTQYF
NA	TRBV30	NA	TRBJ1-5	TGTGCCTGGAGTTTCTCAGGGGGCAATCAGCCCCAGCATTTT	CAWSFSGGNQPQHF
NA	TRBV19	TRBD2	TRBJ2-5	TGTGCCAGTAGCCAAGGATTGTCGCGGGGGGGCCTAGAGACCCAGTACTTC	CASSQGLSRGGLETQYF
NA	TRBV3-1/TRBV3-2	TRBD2	TRBJ2-7	TGTGCCAGCAGCCTTGTCGGGACTAGCGGCTACGAGCAGTACTTC	CASSLVGTSGYEQYF